Presented here are 17 T cell receptor beta chains from one specimen sequenced in a study of cytomegalovirus exposure and HLA in healthy donors. The PCR made use of 60 Vbeta and 13 Jbeta primers. The method was immunoSEQ multiplex PCR; TCRdb's version includes in-frame clones alone and lacks a portion of them. Counted here are fewer than 95,000 clones, approximately 69% occurring once; the ten biggest clones make up 20% to 25%. Sequencing was done on a sample of PBMCs. The receptors stem from a woman in her fifties or sixties in good health and CMV-seropositive.

This clone was seen a handful of times. The rearrangement uses TRBV13 and TRBJ1-1; a possible D gene is TRBD1 (5 bases). Between the trimmed V and J ends, which lost 5 bases and 1 base, there was a span of 8 bases. The CDR3 length is 13 residues. Germline lookup yields CDR1 PRHDT and CDR2 FYEKMQ (reference sequence). This CDR3 is CASSKTENTEAFF. CDR3 nucleotide sequence: TGTGCCAGCAGCAAGACAGAGAACACTGAAGCTTTCTTT.

This clone was found once. The chain has TRBV2 and TRBJ2-6, with a weak D call TRBD2 (6 bases). The CDR3 runs to 16 residues. Germline V CDR1 and CDR2: SNHLY, FYNNEI. V was trimmed by 7 bases and J by 0 bases, leaving 13 bases between them. The CDR3 reads CASMRDWVSGANVLTF. As DNA, the CDR3 is TGTGCCAGCATGAGGGACTGGGTCTCTGGGGCCAACGTCCTGACTTTC.

The rearrangement uses TRBV2 and TRBJ1-2; no firm D call. The CDR3 loop spans 12 amino acids. V dropped 2 bases and J dropped 4 bases, with 5 bases sitting between them. Germline loops: CDR1 SNHLY, CDR2 FYNNEI. The CDR3 bases are TGTGCCAGCAGTGAAATATCCTATGGCTACACCTTC. Residues: CASSEISYGYTF.

The chain recombines TRBV7-2 with TRBJ1-1, with a tentative D call TRBD1 (6 bases). Germline assignment: CDR1 SGHTA and CDR2 FQGNSA. V lost 5 bases and J lost 0, with 10 bases in between. The CDR3 runs to 14 residues. Here the CDR3 reads CASSPGHVNTEAFF. CDR3 DNA sequence: TGTGCCAGCAGCCCGGGACACGTGAACACTGAAGCTTTCTTT.

The chain employs TRBV6-1 and TRBJ2-7; TRBD1 is a possible D gene (6 bases). The CDR3 loop spans 14 amino acids. The germline CDR1 and CDR2 sequences are MNHNS and SASEGT. V was cut by 2 bases and J by 5 bases, with 13 bases left in between. CDR3 amino acids: CASSELGARDEQYF. The CDR3 DNA reads as TGTGCCAGCAGTGAATTGGGGGCACGGGACGAGCAGTACTTC.

The chain joins TRBV5-1 to TRBJ2-5; D perhaps matches TRBD2 (6 bases). The V and J ends lost 4 bases and 3 bases respectively, with 13 bases between them. Per germline, CDR1 SGHRS and CDR2 YFSETQ. The CDR3 runs to 14 residues. The CDR3 region is CASSGGAPKETQYF. As DNA, the CDR3 is TGCGCCAGCAGCGGCGGGGCGCCTAAAGAGACCCAGTACTTC.

The rearrangement links TRBV19 to TRBJ2-5; possible D gene TRBD2, 5 bases. The CDR3 loop spans 11 amino acids. V lost 5 bases and J lost 9, with 10 bases in between. Germline CDR1 LNHDA, CDR2 SQIVND (reference sequence). The CDR3 nucleotides are TGTGCCAGTAGTCGAGGGCCGGCCCAGTACTTC. This translates into CASSRGPAQYF.

The CDR3 DNA reads TGCAGCGTTAGAGACAGGGCAGATGGCTACACCTTC. It translates to CSVRDRADGYTF. V usage is TRBV29-1 and J usage is TRBJ1-2, with 7 positions matching TRBD1. The CDR3 is 12 residues long. J gave up 6 bases and V 5 bases, and 6 bases lay outside the gene matches. Germline V CDR1 and CDR2: SQVTM, ANQGSEA.

This clone has only a few counts. The chain carries TRBV27 and TRBJ1-4, with TRBD1 as a possible D gene (6 bases). The CDR3 is made up of 14 amino acids. Looked up from germline, CDR1 is MNHEY and CDR2 is SMNVEV (reference sequence). V gave up 5 bases and J gave up 6 bases, with 13 bases separating them. CDR3 sequence reads: CASSEYRADEKLFF. The CDR3 DNA is TGTGCCAGCAGTGAATACAGGGCGGATGAAAAACTGTTTTTT.

This chain's CDR3 is CAWSVRGDTEAFF. In DNA, the CDR3 is TGTGCCTGGAGTGTACGGGGAGATACTGAAGCTTTCTTT. This chain joins TRBV30 and TRBJ1-1, with unresolved D. Trimming left V 0 bases short and J 5 bases short, with 10 bases between. The CDR3 contains 13 residues. Germline values: CDR1 GTSNPN, CDR2 SVGIG (reference sequence).

This chain links TRBV5-1 with TRBJ2-4; weak D call: TRBD1 (6 bases). The CDR3 sequence is 16 residues long. Trimming pared 0 bases from V and 3 bases from J, leaving 13 bases between. CDR1 is SGHRS and CDR2 is YFSETQ in the germline V gene. The CDR3 DNA reads as TGCGCCAGCAGCTTGGAGGGGGTTAGAGGCAAAAACATTCAGTACTTC. Amino acid sequence: CASSLEGVRGKNIQYF.

This clone has only a few counts. The chain links TRBV7-9 to TRBJ2-3; D ambiguous. Trimming cost V 2 bases and J 2 bases, with 14 bases left between them. Germline loops: CDR1 SEHNR, CDR2 FQNEAQ (reference sequence). This CDR3 has 16 amino acids. The CDR3 nucleotides read TGTGCCAGCAGCTTAAGTAGTCTAGGAGTCACAGATACGCAGTATTTT. It codes for CASSLSSLGVTDTQYF.

This clone was counted once. This chain joins TRBV18 and TRBJ1-4; D gene unclear. V lost 0 bases and J 9 bases, leaving 11 bases between the germline ends. The CDR3 extends over 14 amino acids. Germline V gives CDR1 KGHSH, CDR2 LQKENI. CDR3 region: CASSPPPEDKKLFF. The CDR3 DNA is TGTGCCAGCTCACCACCGCCGGAGGATAAAAAACTGTTTTTT.

The chain links TRBV5-1 to TRBJ1-4; TRBD1 is a possible D gene (5 bases). This CDR3 has 15 amino acids. Looked up from germline, CDR1 is SGHRS and CDR2 is YFSETQ. Trimming removed 0 bases at V and 6 bases at J, with 12 bases between. CDR3 coding DNA: TGCGCCAGCAGCTTGGGCGGGGGAATTTATGAAAAACTGTTTTTT. It specifies CASSLGGGIYEKLFF. The variable domain in full, with the rest retrieved from reference TRBV5-1 and TRBJ1-4, is KAGVTQTPRYLIKTRGQQVTLSCSPISGHRSVSWYQQTPGQGLQFLFEYFSETQRNKGNFPGRFSGRQFSNSRSEMNVSTLELGDSALYLCASSLGGGIYEKLFFGSGTQLSVL.

The V gene is TRBV7-2, the J gene TRBJ1-1; D uncertain. Trimming took off 3 bases at V and 0 bases at J, with 8 bases between the two ends. Per germline, CDR1 SGHTA and CDR2 FQGNSA. CDR3 length: 14 residues. CDR3 sequence: CASSFSDMNTEAFF. The DNA of the CDR3 is TGTGCCAGCAGCTTTTCCGACATGAACACTGAAGCTTTCTTT.

For the CDR3, the DNA is TGTGCCACCAGCAGCGGGCAGGGGAAAGATACGCAGTATTTT. Protein product: CATSSGQGKDTQYF. The chain couples TRBV15 to TRBJ2-3, with D tentatively TRBD1 (6 bases). V lost 3 bases to trimming and J lost 5 bases, with 12 bases between them. CDR1 is LNHNV and CDR2 is YYDKDF in the germline V gene (reference sequence). The CDR3 runs 14 residues.

The V call is TRBV7-3, the J call TRBJ2-1; D is possibly TRBD1 (5 bases). The germline V gene has CDR1 SGHTA and CDR2 FQGTGA. Trimming removed 5 bases from V and 8 bases from J, with 10 bases in between. The CDR3 spans 12 residues. The CDR3 loop is CASSLEGDEQFF. The CDR3 DNA reads as TGTGCCAGCAGCCTAGAAGGGGATGAGCAGTTCTTC.